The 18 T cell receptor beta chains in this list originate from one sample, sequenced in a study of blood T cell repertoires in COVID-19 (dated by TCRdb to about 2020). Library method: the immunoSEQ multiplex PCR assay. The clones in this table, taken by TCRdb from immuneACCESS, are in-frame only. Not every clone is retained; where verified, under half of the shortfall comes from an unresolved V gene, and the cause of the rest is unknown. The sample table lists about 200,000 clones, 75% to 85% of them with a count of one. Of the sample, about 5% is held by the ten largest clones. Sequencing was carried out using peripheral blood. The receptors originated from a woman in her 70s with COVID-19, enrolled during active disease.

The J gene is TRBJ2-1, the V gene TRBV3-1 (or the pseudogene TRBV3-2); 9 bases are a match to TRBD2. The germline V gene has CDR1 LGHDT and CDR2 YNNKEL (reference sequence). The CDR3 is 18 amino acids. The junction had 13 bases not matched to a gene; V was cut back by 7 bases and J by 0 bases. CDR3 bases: TGTGCCAGCAAGCGGGGGCTATTTAGCGGGAGCTCCTACAATGAGCAGTTCTTC. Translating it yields CASKRGLFSGSSYNEQFF.

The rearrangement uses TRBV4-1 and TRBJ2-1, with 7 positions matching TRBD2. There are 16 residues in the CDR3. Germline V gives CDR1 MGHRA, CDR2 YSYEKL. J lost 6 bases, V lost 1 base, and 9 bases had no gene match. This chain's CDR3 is CASSQGSGGPSNEQFF. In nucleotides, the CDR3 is TGCGCCAGCAGCCAAGGGTCGGGAGGTCCGTCCAATGAGCAGTTCTTC.

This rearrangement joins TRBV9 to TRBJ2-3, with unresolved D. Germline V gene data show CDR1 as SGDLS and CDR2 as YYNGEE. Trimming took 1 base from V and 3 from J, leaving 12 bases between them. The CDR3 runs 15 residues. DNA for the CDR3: TGTGCCAGCAGCGTAACTTCTTTATTTACAGATACGCAGTATTTT. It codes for CASSVTSLFTDTQYF.

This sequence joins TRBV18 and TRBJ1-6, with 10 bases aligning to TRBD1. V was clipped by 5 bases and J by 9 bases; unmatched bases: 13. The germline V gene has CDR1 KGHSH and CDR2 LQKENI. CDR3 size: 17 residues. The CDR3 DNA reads TGTGCCAGCTCAGCCGCCCGGGACAGGGGATACCCTTCACCCCTCCACTTT. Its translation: CASSAARDRGYPSPLHF.

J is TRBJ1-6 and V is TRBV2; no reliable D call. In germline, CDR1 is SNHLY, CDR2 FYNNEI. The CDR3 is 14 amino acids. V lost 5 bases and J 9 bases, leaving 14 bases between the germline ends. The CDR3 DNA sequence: TGTGCCAGCAGTACCGTGGCCAGTCGTTCACCCCTCCACTTT. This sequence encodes CASSTVASRSPLHF.

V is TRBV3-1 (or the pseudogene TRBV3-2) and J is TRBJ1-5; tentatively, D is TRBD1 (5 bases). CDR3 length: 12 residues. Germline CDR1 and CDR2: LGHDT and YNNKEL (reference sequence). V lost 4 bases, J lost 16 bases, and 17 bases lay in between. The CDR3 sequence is CASSPSGQGIHF. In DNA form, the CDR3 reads TGTGCCAGCAGCCCCTCCGGGCAGGGCATTCATTTT.

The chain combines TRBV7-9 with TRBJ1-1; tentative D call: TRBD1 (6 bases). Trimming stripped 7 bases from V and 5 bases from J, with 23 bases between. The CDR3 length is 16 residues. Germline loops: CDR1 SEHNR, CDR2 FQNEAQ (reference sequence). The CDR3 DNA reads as TGTGCCAGCACCCAAACAGGGTCAGATCGGAATACTGAAGCTTTCTTT. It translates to CASTQTGSDRNTEAFF.

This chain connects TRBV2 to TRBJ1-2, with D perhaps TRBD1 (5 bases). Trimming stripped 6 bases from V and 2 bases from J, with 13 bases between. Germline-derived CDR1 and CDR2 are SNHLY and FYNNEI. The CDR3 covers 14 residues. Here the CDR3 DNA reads TGTGCCAGCAGGCGCCAGGGTGGGAACTATGGCTACACCTTC. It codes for CASRRQGGNYGYTF. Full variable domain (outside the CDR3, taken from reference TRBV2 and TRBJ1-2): EPEVTQTPSHQVTQMGQEVILRCVPISNHLYFYWYRQILGQKVEFLVSFYNNEISEKSEIFDDQFSVERPDGSNFTLKIRSTKLEDSAMYFCASRRQGGNYGYTFGSGTRLTVV.

CDR3 coding DNA: TGTGCCAGCAGTTACTCGAAGGGGGCGCCGGATGGCTACACCTTC. Its translation: CASSYSKGAPDGYTF. This chain connects TRBV6-2 or TRBV6-3 to TRBJ1-2, with 7 bases matching TRBD1. The CDR3 extends over 15 amino acids. The junction had 7 bases not matched to a gene; V was cut back by 0 bases and J by 6 bases. Per the germline V gene, CDR1 is MNHEY and CDR2 is SVGEGT.

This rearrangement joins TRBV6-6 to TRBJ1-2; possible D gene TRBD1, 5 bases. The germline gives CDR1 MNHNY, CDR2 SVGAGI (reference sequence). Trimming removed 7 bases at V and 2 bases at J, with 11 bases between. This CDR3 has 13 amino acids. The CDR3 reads CASNIGQNYGYTF. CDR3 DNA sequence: TGTGCCAGCAACATAGGACAAAACTATGGCTACACCTTC.

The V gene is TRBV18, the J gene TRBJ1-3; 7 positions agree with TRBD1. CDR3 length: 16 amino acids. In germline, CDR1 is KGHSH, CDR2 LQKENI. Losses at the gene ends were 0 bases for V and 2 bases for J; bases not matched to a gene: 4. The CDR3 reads CASSPPSTGAGNTIYF. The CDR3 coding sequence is TGTGCCAGCTCACCACCGTCAACAGGGGCTGGAAACACCATATATTTT.

CDR3: CASSMMGQDIDNEQFF. The CDR3 bases are TGTGCCAGCAGCATGATGGGACAGGATATAGACAATGAGCAGTTCTTC. The chain joins TRBV21-1 to TRBJ2-1; the table assigns TRBD1, which was not confirmed against the DNA. TRBV21-1 corresponds to a pseudogene. The CDR3 runs 16 residues.

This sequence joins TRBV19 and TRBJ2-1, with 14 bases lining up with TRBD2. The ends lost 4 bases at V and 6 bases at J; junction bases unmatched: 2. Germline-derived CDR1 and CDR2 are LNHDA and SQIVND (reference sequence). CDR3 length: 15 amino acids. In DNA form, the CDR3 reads TGTGCCAGTAGTAGGGGACTAGCGGGGGTCAATGAGCAGTTCTTC. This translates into CASSRGLAGVNEQFF.

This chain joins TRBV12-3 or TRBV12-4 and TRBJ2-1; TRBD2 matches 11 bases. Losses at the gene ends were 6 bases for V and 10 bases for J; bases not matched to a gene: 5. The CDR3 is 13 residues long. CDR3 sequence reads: CASSLAGGVEQFF. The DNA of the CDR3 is TGTGCCAGCAGCCTAGCGGGAGGTGTCGAGCAGTTCTTC.

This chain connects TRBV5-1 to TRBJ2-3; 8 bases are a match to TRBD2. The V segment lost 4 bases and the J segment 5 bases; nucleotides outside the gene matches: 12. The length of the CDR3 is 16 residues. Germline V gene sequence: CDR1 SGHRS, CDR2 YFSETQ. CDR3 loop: CASSRDSGGLKDTQYF. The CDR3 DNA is TGCGCCAGCAGCCGGGATTCGGGAGGGTTAAAAGATACGCAGTATTTT.

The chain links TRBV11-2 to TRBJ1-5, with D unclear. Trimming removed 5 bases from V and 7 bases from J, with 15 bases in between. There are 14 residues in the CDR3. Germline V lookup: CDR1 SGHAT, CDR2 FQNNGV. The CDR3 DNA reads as TGTGCCAGCAGCCCCCTTGGGCGTGACCAGCCCCAGCATTTT. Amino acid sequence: CASSPLGRDQPQHF.

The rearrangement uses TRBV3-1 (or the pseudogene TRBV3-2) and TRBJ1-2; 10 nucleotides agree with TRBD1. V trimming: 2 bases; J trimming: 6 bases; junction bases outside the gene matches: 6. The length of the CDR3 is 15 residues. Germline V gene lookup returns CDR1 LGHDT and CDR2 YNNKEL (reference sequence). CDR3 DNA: TGTGCCAGCAGCCAATTGGGACAGGGGTTTCATGGCTACACCTTC. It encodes CASSQLGQGFHGYTF.

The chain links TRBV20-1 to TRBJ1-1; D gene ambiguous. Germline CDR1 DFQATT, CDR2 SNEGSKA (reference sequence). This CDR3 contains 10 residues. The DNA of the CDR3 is TGCAGGGCGGTGGGCACTGAAGCTTTCTTT. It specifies CRAVGTEAFF.